The rows below give T cell receptor beta chains drawn from one sample of a study of cytomegalovirus exposure and HLA in healthy donors. Profiled with immunoSEQ multiplex PCR; TCRdb holds only in-frame clones, not every one. In the table there are 130,000 or so clones, approximately 80% of which are singletons. Source material: PBMCs. These receptors were taken from a woman aged 18-29 years in good health and CMV-seropositive. Both conserved end residues are part of each CDR3. The order of the fields is CDR3 DNA, CDR3 protein, D gene, J gene, clone size, V gene. A D gene is named only where the DNA matches it firmly. Only some rows state a clone size, as once, few, many or a class for expanded clones.

TGTGCCAGCAGAGCCCCCGAGACAGGGGGCCGGCATTTT CASRAPETGGRHF TRBD1 TRBJ1-5 once TRBV9
TGTGCCAGCAGTTTTGCTGACAGTTCACCCCTCCACTTT CASSFADSSPLHF NA TRBJ1-6 NA TRBV28
TGTGCCAGCAGCAACAGCTATGGCTACACCTTC CASSNSYGYTF NA TRBJ1-2 NA TRBV27
TGTGCCAGCAGCCTAATTGGCTCCTACGAGCAGTACTTC CASSLIGSYEQYF NA TRBJ2-7 once TRBV5-6
TGTGCCAGTTCCCTCACGAGGGATACGCAGTATTTT CASSLTRDTQYF NA TRBJ2-3 once TRBV9
TGTGCCAGTAGTCGCGACAGGGGGATGGGCCAGCCCCAGCATTTT CASSRDRGMGQPQHF TRBD1 TRBJ1-5 NA TRBV19
TGTGCCACCAGCAGAGATGCAGGCGACGAGCAGTACTTC CATSRDAGDEQYF NA TRBJ2-7 few TRBV15
TGTGCCAGCTCAGGGACAGGTTCGAGCTCCTACGAGCAGTACTTC CASSGTGSSSYEQYF TRBD1 TRBJ2-7 NA TRBV18
TGTGCCAGCAGCTTGGGACTGTTGGAGACCCAGTACTTC CASSLGLLETQYF NA TRBJ2-5 NA TRBV5-5
TGCAGCGTTGAAGATGGCGGATACTATGGCTACACCTTC CSVEDGGYYGYTF NA TRBJ1-2 NA TRBV29-1
TGTGCAAGTCGCTTAGGGAAATCGGGACCCCTCCACTTT CASRLGKSGPLHF NA TRBJ1-6 NA TRBV12-2
TGTGCCAGCAGCAAGGGCCAAAAGGTAACAACCGGGACAGGGTATCGCACAGATACGCAGTATTTT CASSKGQKVTTGTGYRTDTQYF NA TRBJ2-3 NA TRBV21-1
TGTGCCAGCAGCTTCGGAGGGGGGGCCCAAGAGACCCAGTACTTC CASSFGGGAQETQYF NA TRBJ2-5 NA TRBV5-4
TGTGCCAGCTCACCTTCGCTACGAGATCAAAAACTGTTTTTT CASSPSLRDQKLFF NA TRBJ1-4 NA TRBV18
TGCGCCAGCAGCTTGGAAGGGGACACAAGCACAGATACGCAGTATTTT CASSLEGDTSTDTQYF NA TRBJ2-3 few TRBV5-1
TGTGCCAGCAGCGACGACCGGACAGGCGTAAACACTGAAGCTTTCTTT CASSDDRTGVNTEAFF TRBD1 TRBJ1-1 NA TRBV7-9
TGTGCTAGCAGCTTAGACAGAAACAATGAGCAGTTCTTC CASSLDRNNEQFF NA TRBJ2-1 once TRBV7-7
TGCGCCAGCAGCCGCTTTGGACAGGGAAGCTCTGGGGCCAACGTCCTGACTTTC CASSRFGQGSSGANVLTF TRBD1 TRBJ2-6 NA TRBV4-1
TGTGCCAGCAGCAACAATCCGGGACAGACTATAGTAGGGGCCAACGTCCTGACTTTC CASSNNPGQTIVGANVLTF TRBD1 TRBJ2-6 NA TRBV9
TGTGCCAGCAGCCGGGGCCAAGAGACCCAGTACTTC CASSRGQETQYF NA TRBJ2-5 NA TRBV28
TGCGCCAGCAGGGTCGATGGACAAAGAGGTTCACCCCTCCACTTT CASRVDGQRGSPLHF NA TRBJ1-6 NA TRBV5-1
TGTGCCAGCACACTAGCGGCTTACACCGGGGAGCTGTTTTTT CASTLAAYTGELFF TRBD2 TRBJ2-2 NA TRBV6-1
TGTGCCAGCAGCGTAGTGGGACAGGGAGGGAGAGAGACCCAGTACTTC CASSVVGQGGRETQYF TRBD1 TRBJ2-5 NA TRBV9
TGTGCCAGCTACGGCGGGGGGGTAGCCAATGAGCAGTTCTTC CASYGGGVANEQFF TRBD2 TRBJ2-1 once TRBV27
TGTGCCTGGAGTCGAAGCGGGGGGGAACGGCAGACCCAGTACTTC CAWSRSGGERQTQYF TRBD2 TRBJ2-5 NA TRBV30